The source of this T cell receptor beta chain is a study of cytomegalovirus exposure and HLA in healthy donors. The wider study: Earlier results showed approximately 110 million unique TCR beta sequences derived from 150 million to 200 million T cells. Overall study findings and caveats: Productive status was seen about 90% or about 30% of the time for most TCR beta V segments in an earlier analysis. Sequence variants that were highly shared formed a cluster that was likely a sequencing artifact. Later genetic work tied a missense DCLRE1C variant to beta-chain V and J trimming.

This clone has only one observation. Its antigen is not known. PCR used 60 Vbeta primers and 13 Jbeta primers. Method: immunoSEQ multiplex PCR; TCRdb's copy keeps in-frame clones and lacks some. The sample has about 120,000 clones; over 80% are singletons. V trimming: 6 bases; J trimming: 2 bases; junction bases outside the gene matches: 6. The CDR3 is 16 residues long. CDR1 is MNHEY, CDR2 SMNVEV, per germline (reference sequence). Input material: PBMCs. This TCR was sampled from a man aged 18-30 years in good health and CMV-seropositive. The chain carries TRBV27 and TRBJ1-6; TRBD1 aligns across 8 bases. CDR3 sequence (DNA): TGTGCCAGCAGCATCAGGGGGCGGACCTATAATTCACCCCTCCACTTT. It translates to CASSIRGRTYNSPLHF.